The TCR beta chain under discussion was sequenced for a study of blood T cell repertoires in COVID-19. The wider study: Both acute and convalescent COVID-19 samples were obtained from the United States, Italy and Spain. T cells, B-cell-depleted T cells, or PBMCs supplied cDNA or gDNA.

The CDR3 length is 13 residues. Germline V gene sequence: CDR1 SGHRS, CDR2 YFSETQ. Trimming took off 8 bases at V and 3 bases at J, with 12 bases between the two ends. In the original analysis: Amplified reference gene primers provided the basis for estimating nucleated cell counts. This table comes from immunoSEQ multiplex PCR, and its TCRdb copy is limited to in-frame clones, with some not included. The V and J calls and clone size come from that table; D and trimming were worked out from the DNA. This table holds a few hundred thousand clones, about nine tenths found once. The TCR was taken from a man between 65 and 79 years old with acute or convalescent COVID-19. Input material: peripheral blood. V usage is TRBV5-1 and J usage is TRBJ2-4; D not certain. CDR3 sequence (DNA): TGCGCCAGTCGAGAGTTTGGCAAAAACATTCAGTACTTC. It specifies CASREFGKNIQYF.